This T cell receptor beta chain was sequenced for a study of T-cell memory formation after mild COVID-19. Overall study: Clustering of TCRs was largely donor specific.

After 5'RACE with constant-segment primers, TCR alpha and TCR beta cDNA libraries carrying sample barcodes and UMIs were obtained. MiXCR, applied by TCRdb to the 5' RACE reads, yields one record per CDR3 protein. The repertoire holds 250,000 to 300,000 distinct CDR3 sequences, under 20% seen once, with roughly 23% in the top ten. General observations from the study: In second-wave clones peaking day 37, SARS-CoV-2 specificity remained unconfirmed. Contracting clones, day 15 to 85, had balanced CD4/CD8, and later expanders favored CD4+.

About this clonotype: Antigen unknown.

Losses at the gene ends were 0 bases for V and 7 bases for J; bases not matched to a gene: 5. The CDR3 consists of 14 residues. From germline, CDR1 is MGHRA and CDR2 YSYEKL. The sample comprised PBMCs or a T cell subset sorted from them (not recorded which). This chain uses TRBV4-1 with TRBJ2-5; 7 nucleotides align to TRBD2. The sequence was collected from a man younger than 35 who had mild COVID-19 (a few samples of this study predate the infection). Cell type and time point are not known. The CDR3 loop is CASSQEFPGGTQYF. DNA of the CDR3: TGCGCCAGCAGCCAAGAATTCCCGGGGGGGACCCAGTACTTC.